A selection of T cell receptor beta chains follows, all from one sample in a study of CD8+ T cells in alopecia areata. Assay used: immunoSEQ multiplex PCR; TCRdb lists only in-frame clones, some missing. The table records 110,000 to 150,000 clones, roughly 61% of them present only once. The input for sequencing was CD4+ T cells sorted from blood, taken at week 0. Receptors originate from a human donor with alopecia areata. CDR3s include the opening cysteine and the closing phenylalanine or tryptophan. Fields, in order: clone size, J gene, D gene, V gene, CDR3 DNA, CDR3 protein. A D gene is named only where the DNA matches it firmly. A row's size may be missing; if present it is once, few, many or a size class.

NA,TRBJ2-7,NA,TRBV25-1,TGTGCCAGCAGTGACCCCCAGGGTTTATACGAGCAGTACTTC,CASSDPQGLYEQYF
NA,TRBJ2-3,NA,TRBV6-5,TGTGCCAGCAGAGGCCCCGGGGATACGCAGTATTTT,CASRGPGDTQYF
NA,TRBJ2-7,NA,TRBV5-1,TGCGCCAGCAGCTTGGGTCGGGGGTCCTACGAGCAGTACTTC,CASSLGRGSYEQYF
NA,TRBJ2-3,TRBD1,TRBV18,TGTGCCAGCTCACCTCAGGACAGGGTAGCAGATACGCAGTATTTT,CASSPQDRVADTQYF
NA,TRBJ1-2,NA,TRBV18,TGTGCCAGCTCACCACTCGGGGCAGGGCAAAACTATGGCTACACCTTC,CASSPLGAGQNYGYTF
NA,TRBJ1-2,TRBD1,TRBV25-1,TGTGCCAGCAGAGGAAACTACAGGGGGGATGATGGCTACACCTTC,CASRGNYRGDDGYTF
once,TRBJ2-5,NA,TRBV29-1,TGCAGCGTTGACCGAGGGGTAGGCGAGACCCAGTACTTC,CSVDRGVGETQYF
NA,TRBJ1-6,NA,TRBV6-1,TGTGCCAGCAGTGATAGTGAGGGGAGGAGCTCCTATAATTCACCCCTCCACTTT,CASSDSEGRSSYNSPLHF
few,TRBJ2-5,NA,TRBV4-2,TGTGCCAGCAGCCAAGGGGCAAGTCAAGAGACCCAGTACTTC,CASSQGASQETQYF
few,TRBJ2-5,NA,TRBV10-3,TGTGCCATCAGTGATTTGTGGGAAGAGACCCAGTACTTC,CAISDLWEETQYF
few,TRBJ1-4,TRBD1,TRBV6-5,TGTGCCAGCAGTTACTCGACGTTTAGGGGGCAAAAAAAACTGTTTTTT,CASSYSTFRGQKKLFF
few,TRBJ2-3,TRBD1,TRBV5-4,TGTGCCAGCAGTGTGACAGGGACAGATACGCAGTATTTT,CASSVTGTDTQYF
NA,TRBJ2-2,TRBD2,TRBV2,TGTGCCAGCAGTGAAGAGGTAGCGGGGTTCACCGGGGAGCTGTTTTTT,CASSEEVAGFTGELFF
NA,TRBJ2-1,TRBD1,TRBV5-1,TGCGCCAGCAGCTACCAGGGGGCGACACACAATGAGCAGTTCTTC,CASSYQGATHNEQFF
few,TRBJ2-3,TRBD1,TRBV5-4,TGTGCCAGCAGCCCACAGGGGTATAGCACAGATACGCAGTATTTT,CASSPQGYSTDTQYF
NA,TRBJ2-3,TRBD2,TRBV7-8,TGTGCCAGCAGCTTAGTGCGCGCACTAGCGGGGGGAGATACGCAGTATTTT,CASSLVRALAGGDTQYF
NA,TRBJ1-2,NA,TRBV27,TGTGCCAGCAGTTCCTCCGAAGGAGGCTACACCTTC,CASSSSEGGYTF
few,TRBJ2-5,NA,TRBV29-1,TGCAGCGCCCGGGACACCAAACAAGAGACCCAGTACTTC,CSARDTKQETQYF
NA,TRBJ2-6,NA,TRBV5-6,TGTGCCAGCAGCGCACTGAACTCTGGGGCCAACGTCCTGACTTTC,CASSALNSGANVLTF
NA,TRBJ1-6,TRBD1,TRBV5-6,TGTGCCAGCCGATTTACAGGGGCTCTCTATAATTCACCCCTCCACTTT,CASRFTGALYNSPLHF
NA,TRBJ2-3,NA,TRBV5-6,TGTGCCAGCAGCTTCGGTAGATTCACAGATACGCAGTATTTT,CASSFGRFTDTQYF
few,TRBJ1-1,TRBD1,TRBV18,TGTGCCAGCTCTCGACAGGGGCAGAACACTGAAGCTTTCTTT,CASSRQGQNTEAFF
few,TRBJ1-6,NA,TRBV4-1,TGCGCCAGCAGCCCCTGGATACAAGGGGAGGTGAATTCACCCCTCCACTTT,CASSPWIQGEVNSPLHF
NA,TRBJ2-2,TRBD2,TRBV4-1,TGCGCCAGCAGCCCACAGCGGGGGGGCCCCGCCGGGGAGCTGTTTTTT,CASSPQRGGPAGELFF